Reported below is one TCR beta chain. No antigen is known for it. Amplification used 60 Vbeta primers and 13 Jbeta primers. TCRdb keeps only in-frame clones here, not all; method: immunoSEQ multiplex PCR. The sample carries approximately 150,000 clones, 65% to 80% recorded once. CDR3 length: 13 amino acids. The germline V gene has CDR1 SEHNR and CDR2 FQNEAQ (reference sequence). The entry originates in a study of cytomegalovirus exposure and HLA in healthy donors. Regarding the study as a whole: Presence/absence results assume similar sequencing depth per donor, which may not hold. A list of 164 TCR beta chains associated with cytomegalovirus was given.

The chain is built from TRBV7-9 and TRBJ2-1; possible D gene TRBD2, 5 bases. Sequenced input: PBMCs. This sequence was found in a woman between 40 and 55 years old in good health and CMV-seropositive. CDR3: CAHRRAVNNEQFF. DNA of the CDR3: TGTGCACATAGGCGGGCGGTAAACAATGAGCAGTTCTTC.